The 16 T cell receptor beta chains below all came from one sample that was sequenced in a study of T cell changes during pregnancy in multiple sclerosis. Libraries were prepared by immunoSEQ multiplex PCR; TCRdb keeps only in-frame clonotypes and omits some of them. The table lists tens of thousands of clones, approximately 94% of them singletons. Sequencing used CD8+ T cells from peripheral blood mononuclear cells, obtained before pregnancy. The source of these receptors is a female donor with multiple sclerosis, enrolled in a pregnancy study.

V gene TRBV28 combines with J gene TRBJ1-1; tentative D call: TRBD1 (5 bases). The length of the CDR3 is 14 residues. The ends were cut back, 1 base at V and 7 bases at J, with 13 bases in the middle. Germline lookup yields CDR1 MDHEN and CDR2 SYDVKM. The CDR3 here is CASSLSGRASEAFF. CDR3 in DNA: TGTGCCAGCAGTTTATCAGGGAGGGCTAGTGAAGCTTTCTTT.

The CDR3 reads CASSPGQGGQPQHF. CDR3 nucleotide sequence: TGTGCCAGCAGCCCTGGACAGGGGGGTCAGCCCCAGCATTTT. This chain connects TRBV27 to TRBJ1-5, with 10 nucleotides matching TRBD1. The germline CDR1 and CDR2 sequences are MNHEY and SMNVEV (reference sequence). This CDR3 comprises 14 residues. J was trimmed by 6 bases and V by 6 bases; bases with no gene match: 5.

The V gene is TRBV19, the J gene TRBJ2-1; 13 bases are shared with TRBD2. Germline CDR1 and CDR2: LNHDA and SQIVND (reference sequence). The CDR3 contains 17 residues. Trimming at V came to 5 bases and at J to 8 bases, leaving 12 bases not matched to a gene. The CDR3 DNA reads TGTGCCAGTAGTTTTATGGGACTAGCGGGACCCCGGGATGAGCAGTTCTTC. Encoded protein: CASSFMGLAGPRDEQFF.

This clone has a single count. The chain employs TRBV9 and TRBJ2-7; a possible D gene is TRBD2 (5 bases). This CDR3 spans 16 amino acids. Germline CDR1 SGDLS, CDR2 YYNGEE. With 0 bases removed from V and 3 bases from J, the gap between germline ends came to 16 bases. The CDR3 spells CASSVGVTTINYEQYF. The CDR3 DNA follows: TGTGCCAGCAGCGTAGGTGTGACTACAATCAACTACGAGCAGTACTTC.

V is TRBV7-8 and J is TRBJ2-3; D uncertain. Trimming removed 1 base from V and 4 bases from J, with 3 bases in between. Germline values: CDR1 SGHVS, CDR2 FQNEAQ. There are 12 residues in the CDR3. CDR3: CASSLVSDTQYF. CDR3 nucleotide sequence: TGTGCCAGCAGCTTAGTCTCAGATACGCAGTATTTT.

The rearrangement joins TRBV7-2 to TRBJ2-1, with 11 bases fitting TRBD2. Germline CDR1 and CDR2: SGHTA and FQGNSA. The ends lost 2 bases at V and 5 bases at J; junction bases unmatched: 11. The CDR3 loop spans 18 amino acids. The CDR3 nucleotides read TGTGCCAGCAGCTTATTGTCCCGACTAGCGGGAACCCACAATGAGCAGTTCTTC. Translated: CASSLLSRLAGTHNEQFF.

This chain links TRBV29-1 with TRBJ1-2, with D perhaps TRBD1 (5 bases). This CDR3 is built from 11 residues. Per germline, CDR1 SQVTM and CDR2 ANQGSEA. Trimming shortened V by 4 bases and J by 3 bases, and 6 bases separated the two germline ends. The CDR3 coding sequence is TGCAGCGTTGCAGGGTACTATGGCTACACCTTC. This gives the protein CSVAGYYGYTF. Full variable domain (rest looked up from reference TRBV29-1 and TRBJ1-2): SAVISQKPSRDICQRGTSLTIQCQVDSQVTMMFWYRQQPGQSLTLIATANQGSEATYESGFVIDKFPISRPNLTFSTLTVSNMSPEDSSIYLCSVAGYYGYTFGSGTRLTVV.

This chain connects TRBV28 to TRBJ1-1; TRBD1 might be the D (5 bases). The germline V and J ends were trimmed by 5 bases and 7 bases, with 11 bases remaining between them. The CDR3 contains 12 residues. CDR1 and CDR2 (germline): MDHEN, SYDVKM. The CDR3 region has the DNA TGTGCCAGCAGTCGGCGACAGTTTGAAGCTTTCTTT. Amino acids: CASSRRQFEAFF.

This clone qualifies as medium-sized. The chain uses TRBV29-1 and TRBJ2-1, with 7 bases matching TRBD2. CDR3 length equals 16 residues. Unmatched junction bases numbered 14, after V lost 6 bases and J lost 3 bases. Germline V gene lookup returns CDR1 SQVTM and CDR2 ANQGSEA. The CDR3 DNA reads as TGCAGCGTAGACTGGGGCATAATAGCGGGCTACAATGAGCAGTTCTTC. It specifies CSVDWGIIAGYNEQFF.

The genes are TRBV27 and TRBJ2-7, with D perhaps matching TRBD2 (5 bases). Germline values: CDR1 MNHEY, CDR2 SMNVEV (reference sequence). V lost 3 bases and J 3 bases, leaving 9 bases between the germline ends. CDR3 length equals 13 residues. In DNA form, the CDR3 reads TGTGCCAGCAGTTTGAATCGGGACTACGAGCAGTACTTC. Protein product: CASSLNRDYEQYF.

The chain recombines TRBV7-9 with TRBJ2-7; TRBD1 agrees at 9 bases. V lost 5 bases, J lost 3 bases, and 8 bases stayed unmatched. Per the germline V gene, CDR1 is SEHNR and CDR2 is FQNEAQ (reference sequence). The CDR3 runs to 15 residues. CDR3 amino acids: CASSPRGQGLYEQYF. DNA of the CDR3: TGTGCCAGCAGCCCCCGGGGACAGGGCCTCTACGAGCAGTACTTC.

The genes are TRBV19 and TRBJ2-2, with 10 positions matching TRBD1. The CDR3 covers 15 residues. CDR1 and CDR2 from the germline V gene are LNHDA and SQIVND (reference sequence). V lost 4 bases, J lost 4 bases, and 3 bases stayed unmatched. Written as DNA, the CDR3 is TGTGCCAGTAGTACCGGGACAGGGGCCACCGGGGAGCTGTTTTTT. Translation: CASSTGTGATGELFF.

The rearrangement uses TRBV6-5 and TRBJ2-1; possibly TRBD1 for D (5 bases). Germline V gene lookup returns CDR1 MNHEY and CDR2 SVGAGI. CDR3 length equals 13 residues. The germline V and J ends were trimmed by 0 bases and 8 bases, with 8 bases remaining between them. CDR3 in DNA: TGTGCCAGCAGTTACTCGGGGCGCGATGAGCAGTTCTTC. Protein: CASSYSGRDEQFF.

The chain is built from TRBV19 and TRBJ1-5; 7 nucleotides match TRBD1. Germline V CDR1 and CDR2: LNHDA, SQIVND (reference sequence). The trim removed 3 bases at V and 4 bases at J, leaving 6 bases unmatched. The CDR3 totals 15 residues. In DNA form, the CDR3 reads TGTGCCAGTAGTATCCGGGACAGCGCGAATCAGCCCCAGCATTTT. As protein: CASSIRDSANQPQHF.

V is TRBV5-5 and J is TRBJ2-7, with a tentative D call TRBD2 (5 bases). CDR1 is SGHKS and CDR2 is YYEKEE in the germline V gene (reference sequence). The length of the CDR3 is 15 residues. Between the trimmed V and J ends, which lost 0 bases and 0 bases, there was a span of 10 bases. The CDR3 sequence: CASSLGTSSSYEQYF. The CDR3 DNA sequence: TGTGCCAGCAGCTTGGGGACTTCAAGCTCCTACGAGCAGTACTTC.

This clone was seen once. The chain uses TRBV19 and TRBJ2-7; 9 positions match TRBD2. After removal of 7 bases from V and 0 bases from J, the junction contained 4 bases not matched to a gene. Per the germline V gene, CDR1 is LNHDA and CDR2 is SQIVND (reference sequence). This CDR3 has 14 residues. DNA of the CDR3: TGTGCCAGTAATGCGGGAGGGAGCTCCTACGAGCAGTACTTC. Translated, it gives CASNAGGSSYEQYF.